This T cell receptor (beta chain) was identified during a study of cytomegalovirus exposure and HLA in healthy donors (dated by TCRdb to 2017 to 2019). With regard to the full study: The 666 repertoires of the first cohort and the 110 or so validation repertoires were produced on the same platform, according to a later analysis. A separate validation cohort of 100 to 150 different subjects was used in addition to the roughly 620-subject first cohort. To predict cytomegalovirus infection status, the study brought together high-throughput TCR immunosequencing, statistical association of individual TCRs with disease status, and machine learning. The study aimed to test whether signatures of past pathogen exposure could be identified by cataloging public T cell receptors.

Results the study describes overall, beyond this receptor: Most TCR sequences were observed very rarely across donors, whereas some public TCRs were present in many individuals. The classifier was reported to diagnose cytomegalovirus status with high specificity and sensitivity in both the original cohort and the validation cohort. According to the authors, the approach could potentially be generalized to other disease states and immunological phenotypes. A later analysis lacked HLA typing for the validation cohort, so it scored co-occurrence in that cohort across all 120 repertoires. Subsequent analysis determined that TCRs grouped into clusters in the first cohort also showed a tendency toward co-occurrence across the 130 or so validation repertoires, and approximately 94% of cluster scores exceeded 0. The study listed 150 to 200 TCR beta chains as associated with cytomegalovirus. In vitro tests confirmed that a few of the cytomegalovirus-associated TCR beta chains recognize cytomegalovirus antigens.

The germline V gene encodes CDR1 MGHRA and CDR2 YSYEKL. The CDR3 contains 15 residues, cysteine and phenylalanine counted. The entry retains the CDR3 DNA only, 45 bases that are in frame from base 1. V is cut back by 4 bases and J by 5 bases, with 11 bases in the junction unmatched. As for this clone: What this receptor recognizes is not known. No qualities accompany the bases; no much larger clone lies one base away.

Donors formed part of the validation cohort, which comprised about 130 subjects and was distinct from the first cohort of 550 to 850 subjects. The library was built by means of the immunoSEQ multiplex PCR assay. Per the authors' processing: A statistical classification framework was built to diagnose cytomegalovirus status from the catalog of TCR beta chain sequences. TCRdb limited this immuneACCESS table to in-frame rearrangements with V and J called. A share of clones is missing; checked studies link under half to unresolved V genes, and the rest is unexplained. V and J calls plus clone size are reproduced from that table; the DNA served to infer D and trimming. In all, the sample holds around 220,000 clones, and 80% to 85% of those were seen once. More than 13% of the sample lies in the top ten.

This TCR derives from a woman aged 25 to 39 in good health and CMV-seropositive. Sequencing used PBMCs. This receptor chain uses TRBV4-1 and TRBJ2-7; 7 of the junction bases match TRBD2. In nucleotides, the sequence is TGCGCCAGCAGCCCAGCGGGCGGGAGCATGAACGAGCAGTACTTC. Its protein product is CASSPAGGSMNEQYF.